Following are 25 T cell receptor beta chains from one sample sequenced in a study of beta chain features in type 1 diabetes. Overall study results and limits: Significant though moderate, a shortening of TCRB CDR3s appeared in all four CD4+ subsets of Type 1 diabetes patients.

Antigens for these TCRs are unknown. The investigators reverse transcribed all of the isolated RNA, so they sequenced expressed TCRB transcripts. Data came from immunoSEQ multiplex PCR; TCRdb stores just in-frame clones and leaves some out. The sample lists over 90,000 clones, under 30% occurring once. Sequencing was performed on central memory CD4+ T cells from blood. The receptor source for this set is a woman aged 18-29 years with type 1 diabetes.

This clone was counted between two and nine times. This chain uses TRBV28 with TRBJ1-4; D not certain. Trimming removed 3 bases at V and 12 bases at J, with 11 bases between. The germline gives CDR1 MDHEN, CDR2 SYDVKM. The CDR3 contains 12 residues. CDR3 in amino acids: CASSFEMAELFF. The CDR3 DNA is TGTGCCAGCAGTTTCGAAATGGCCGAACTGTTTTTT.

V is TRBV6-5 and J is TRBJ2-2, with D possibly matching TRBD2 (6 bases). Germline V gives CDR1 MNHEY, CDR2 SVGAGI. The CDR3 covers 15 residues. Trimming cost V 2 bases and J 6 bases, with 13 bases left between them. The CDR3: CASSYLGGTAGELFF. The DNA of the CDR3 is TGTGCCAGCAGTTACCTGGGCGGGACCGCCGGGGAGCTGTTTTTT.

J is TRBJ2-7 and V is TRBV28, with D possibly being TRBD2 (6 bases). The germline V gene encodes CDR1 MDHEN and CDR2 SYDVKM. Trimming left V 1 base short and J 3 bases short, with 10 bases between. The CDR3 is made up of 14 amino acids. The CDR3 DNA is TGTGCCAGCAGTTTATACGGGAGTAACTACGAGCAGTACTTC. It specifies CASSLYGSNYEQYF.

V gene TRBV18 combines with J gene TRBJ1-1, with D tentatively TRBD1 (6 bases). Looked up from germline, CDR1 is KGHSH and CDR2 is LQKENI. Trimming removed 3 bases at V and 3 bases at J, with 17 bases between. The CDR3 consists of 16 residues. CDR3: CASSPRSGGRYTEAFF. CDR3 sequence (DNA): TGTGCCAGCTCACCTCGATCCGGGGGGCGCTACACTGAAGCTTTCTTT.

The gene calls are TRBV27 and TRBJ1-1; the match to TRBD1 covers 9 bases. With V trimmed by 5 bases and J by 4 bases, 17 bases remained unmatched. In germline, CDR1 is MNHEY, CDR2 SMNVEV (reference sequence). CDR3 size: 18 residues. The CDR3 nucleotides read TGTGCCAGCAGTAGGTCGGGACAGGGTACGGTGTCGGGCACTGAAGCTTTCTTT. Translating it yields CASSRSGQGTVSGTEAFF.

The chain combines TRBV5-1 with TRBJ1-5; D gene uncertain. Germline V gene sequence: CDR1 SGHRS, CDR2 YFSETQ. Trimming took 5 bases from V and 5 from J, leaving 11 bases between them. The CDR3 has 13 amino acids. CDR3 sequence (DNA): TGCGCCAGCAGTCCAGAACCCGATCAGCCCCAGCATTTT. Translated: CASSPEPDQPQHF.

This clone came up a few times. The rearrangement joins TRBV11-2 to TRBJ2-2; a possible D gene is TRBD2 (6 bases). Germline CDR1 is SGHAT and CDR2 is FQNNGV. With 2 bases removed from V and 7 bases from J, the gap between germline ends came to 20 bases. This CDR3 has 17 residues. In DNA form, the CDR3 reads TGTGCCAGCAGCTTAAACGGGAGAGGGATATCTGACGGGGAGCTGTTTTTT. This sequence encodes CASSLNGRGISDGELFF.

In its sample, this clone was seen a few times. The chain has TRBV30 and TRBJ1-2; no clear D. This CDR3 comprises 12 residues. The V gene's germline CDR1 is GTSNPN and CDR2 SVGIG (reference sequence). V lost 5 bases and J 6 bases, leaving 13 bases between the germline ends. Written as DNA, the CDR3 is TGTGCCTGGTACGACCTCAGGAATGGCTACACCTTC. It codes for CAWYDLRNGYTF.

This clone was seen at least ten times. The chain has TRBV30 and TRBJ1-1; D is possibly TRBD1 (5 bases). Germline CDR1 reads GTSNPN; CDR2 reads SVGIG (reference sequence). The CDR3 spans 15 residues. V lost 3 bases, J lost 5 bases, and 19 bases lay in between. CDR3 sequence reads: CAWSDSGLGGTEAFF. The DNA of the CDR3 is TGTGCCTGGAGCGATTCGGGGCTTGGAGGGACTGAAGCTTTCTTT. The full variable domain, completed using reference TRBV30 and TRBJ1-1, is SQTIHQWPATLVQPVGSPLSLECTVEGTSNPNLYWYRQAAGRGLQLLFYSVGIGQISSEVPQNLSASRPQDRQFILSSKKLLLSDSGFYLCAWSDSGLGGTEAFFGQGTRLTVV.

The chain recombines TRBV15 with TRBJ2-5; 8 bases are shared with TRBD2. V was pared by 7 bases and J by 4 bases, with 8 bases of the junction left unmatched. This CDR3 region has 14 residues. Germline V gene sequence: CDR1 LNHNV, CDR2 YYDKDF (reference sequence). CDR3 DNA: TGTGCCACCACCGGGAGGGGTGGGGGAGAGACCCAGTACTTC. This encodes CATTGRGGGETQYF. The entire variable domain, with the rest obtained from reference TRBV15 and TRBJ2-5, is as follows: DAMVIQNPRYQVTQFGKPVTLSCSQTLNHNVMYWYQQKSSQAPKLLFHYYDKDFNNEADTPDNFQSRRPNTSFCFLDIRSPGLGDTAMYLCATTGRGGGETQYFGPGTRLLVL.

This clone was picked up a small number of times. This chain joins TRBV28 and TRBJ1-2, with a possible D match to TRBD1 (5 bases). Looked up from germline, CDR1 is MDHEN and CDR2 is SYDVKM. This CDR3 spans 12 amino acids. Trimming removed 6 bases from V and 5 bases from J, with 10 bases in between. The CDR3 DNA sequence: TGTGCCAGCAGGACGACAGATTATGGCTACACCTTC. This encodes CASRTTDYGYTF.

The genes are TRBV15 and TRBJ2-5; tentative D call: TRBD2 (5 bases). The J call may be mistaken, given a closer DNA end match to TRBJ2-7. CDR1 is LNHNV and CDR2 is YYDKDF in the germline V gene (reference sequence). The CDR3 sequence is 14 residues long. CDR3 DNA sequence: TGTGCCACCAGCAGAGATTTAGGAGGATCCGAGCAGTACTTC. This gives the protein CATSRDLGGSEQYF.

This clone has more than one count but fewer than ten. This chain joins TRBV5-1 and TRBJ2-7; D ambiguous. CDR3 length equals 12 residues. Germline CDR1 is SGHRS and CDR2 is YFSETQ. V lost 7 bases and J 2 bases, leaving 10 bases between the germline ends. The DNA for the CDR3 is TGCGCCAGCTCGACTTCGACCTACGAGCAGTACTTC. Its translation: CASSTSTYEQYF.

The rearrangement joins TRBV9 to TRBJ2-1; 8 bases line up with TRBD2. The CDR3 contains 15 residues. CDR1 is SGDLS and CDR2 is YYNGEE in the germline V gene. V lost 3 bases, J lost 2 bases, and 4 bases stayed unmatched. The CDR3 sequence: CASSGTSLAYNEQFF. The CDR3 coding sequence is TGTGCCAGCAGCGGGACTAGCCTAGCCTACAATGAGCAGTTCTTC. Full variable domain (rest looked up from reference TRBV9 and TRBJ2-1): DSGVTQTPKHLITATGQRVTLRCSPRSGDLSVYWYQQSLDQGLQFLIQYYNGEERAKGNILERFSAQQFPDLHSELNLSSLELGDSALYFCASSGTSLAYNEQFFGPGTRLTVL.

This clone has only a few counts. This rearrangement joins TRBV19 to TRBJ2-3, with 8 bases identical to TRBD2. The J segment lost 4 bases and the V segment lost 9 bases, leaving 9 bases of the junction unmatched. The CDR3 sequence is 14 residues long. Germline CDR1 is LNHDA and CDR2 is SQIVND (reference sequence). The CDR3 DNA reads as TGTGCCAGCTCCCGGGGGGGAGACCCAGATACGCAGTATTTT. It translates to CASSRGGDPDTQYF. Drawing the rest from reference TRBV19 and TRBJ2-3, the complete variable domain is DGGITQSPKYLFRKEGQNVTLSCEQNLNHDAMYWYRQDPGQGLRLIYYSQIVNDFQKGDIAEGYSVSREKKESFPLTVTSAQKNPTAFYLCASSRGGDPDTQYFGPGTRLTVL.

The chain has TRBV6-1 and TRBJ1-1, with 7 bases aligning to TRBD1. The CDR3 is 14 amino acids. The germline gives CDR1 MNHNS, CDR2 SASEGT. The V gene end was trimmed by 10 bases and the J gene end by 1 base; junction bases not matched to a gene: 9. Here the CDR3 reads CANKEGQANTEAFF. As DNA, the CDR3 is TGTGCCAACAAAGAAGGACAGGCGAACACTGAAGCTTTCTTT.

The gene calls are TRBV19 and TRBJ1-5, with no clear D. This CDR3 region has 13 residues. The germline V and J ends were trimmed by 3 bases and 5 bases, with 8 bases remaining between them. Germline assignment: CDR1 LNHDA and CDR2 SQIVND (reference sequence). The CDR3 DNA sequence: TGTGCCAGTAGTATGGGCTATGATCAGCCCCAGCATTTT. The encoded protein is CASSMGYDQPQHF.

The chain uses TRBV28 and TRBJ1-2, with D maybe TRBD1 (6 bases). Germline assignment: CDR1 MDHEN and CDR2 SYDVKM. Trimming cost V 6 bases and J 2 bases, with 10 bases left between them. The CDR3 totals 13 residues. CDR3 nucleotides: TGTGCCAGCAGCCCAACAGGGAACTATGGCTACACCTTC. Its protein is CASSPTGNYGYTF.

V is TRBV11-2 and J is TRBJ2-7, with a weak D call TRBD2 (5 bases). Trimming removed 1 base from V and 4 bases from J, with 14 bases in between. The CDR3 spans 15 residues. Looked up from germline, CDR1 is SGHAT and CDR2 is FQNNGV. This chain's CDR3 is CASSLAPGEQYEQYV. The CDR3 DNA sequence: TGTGCCAGCAGCTTAGCCCCCGGGGAGCAGTACGAGCAGTACGTC.

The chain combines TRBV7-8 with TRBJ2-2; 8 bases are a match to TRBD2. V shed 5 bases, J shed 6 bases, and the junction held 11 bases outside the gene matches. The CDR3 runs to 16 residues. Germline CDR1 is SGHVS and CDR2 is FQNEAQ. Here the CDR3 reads CASSPLWGLVAGELFF. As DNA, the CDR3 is TGTGCCAGCAGCCCTCTCTGGGGACTAGTCGCCGGGGAGCTGTTTTTT.

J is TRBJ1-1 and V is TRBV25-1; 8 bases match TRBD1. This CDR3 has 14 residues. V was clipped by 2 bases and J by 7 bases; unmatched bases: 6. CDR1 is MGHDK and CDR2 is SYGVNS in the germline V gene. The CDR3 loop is CASSEHSDRDEAFF. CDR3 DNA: TGTGCCAGCAGTGAACACTCGGACAGGGATGAAGCTTTCTTT.

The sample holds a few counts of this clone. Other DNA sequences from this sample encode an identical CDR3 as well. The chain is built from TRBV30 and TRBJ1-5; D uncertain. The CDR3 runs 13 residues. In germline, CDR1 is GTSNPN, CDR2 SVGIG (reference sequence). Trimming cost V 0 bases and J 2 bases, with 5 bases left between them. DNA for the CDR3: TGTGCCTGGAGTGTATCGGGCAATCAGCCCCAGCATTTT. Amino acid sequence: CAWSVSGNQPQHF.

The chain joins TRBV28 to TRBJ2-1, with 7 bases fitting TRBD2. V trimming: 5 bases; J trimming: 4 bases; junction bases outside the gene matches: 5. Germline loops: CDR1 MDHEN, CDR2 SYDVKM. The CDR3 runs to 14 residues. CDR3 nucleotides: TGTGCCAGCAGTGGGAGGGAGCGTTACAATGAGCAGTTCTTC. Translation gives CASSGRERYNEQFF.

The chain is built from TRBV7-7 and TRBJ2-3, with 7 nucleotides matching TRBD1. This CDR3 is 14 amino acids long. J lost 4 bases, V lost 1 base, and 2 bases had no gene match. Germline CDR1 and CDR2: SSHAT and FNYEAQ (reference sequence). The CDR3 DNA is TGTGCCAGCAGCTTAGTACAGGGGTCAGATACGCAGTATTTT. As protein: CASSLVQGSDTQYF.

The DNA of the CDR3 is TGTGCCAGCCAGCAAGGACTAGCGGGAGGTAGCTCCTACGAGCAGTACTTC. Translation gives CASQQGLAGGSSYEQYF. The chain carries TRBV2 and TRBJ2-7, with TRBD2 identical over 14 bases. This CDR3 spans 17 amino acids. The ends lost 8 bases at V and 0 bases at J; junction bases unmatched: 9. Looked up from germline, CDR1 is SNHLY and CDR2 is FYNNEI.